One and the same sample provided the 23 T cell receptor beta chains below, sequenced in a study of shared clonotypes between healthy human individuals. Assay used: immunoSEQ multiplex PCR; TCRdb lists only in-frame clones, some missing. The sample has hundreds of thousands of clones; roughly 80% are singletons. The sequencing input was memory CD4+ T cells sorted from blood. The subset here: CD45RA-negative fraction. Every receptor here comes from a man under 40 in good health.

This clone was detected only a few times. The V gene is TRBV11-2, the J gene TRBJ2-5, with no clear D. V gave up 5 bases and J gave up 1 base, with 11 bases separating them. This CDR3 contains 14 residues. From germline, CDR1 is SGHAT and CDR2 FQNNGV. DNA for the CDR3: TGTGCCAGCAGCCCTGGTCTAACCCAAGAGACCCAGTACTTC. Its protein product is CASSPGLTQETQYF.

DNA of the CDR3: TGTGCCAGCAGTTTTCAAGTGGGGGTAGGACGCGGGAACAATGAGCAGTTCTTC. Translating it yields CASSFQVGVGRGNNEQFF. This chain joins TRBV7-9 and TRBJ2-1; D is possibly TRBD2 (6 bases). Trimming removed 6 bases at V and 5 bases at J, with 26 bases between. From germline, CDR1 is SEHNR and CDR2 FQNEAQ (reference sequence). This CDR3 region has 18 residues.

The V gene is TRBV14, the J gene TRBJ2-5; 11 nucleotides match TRBD2. The better agreement between TRBJ2-7 and the DNA end casts doubt on the J call. This CDR3 has 17 residues. The germline V gene encodes CDR1 SGHDN and CDR2 FVKESK. Written as DNA, the CDR3 is TGTGCCAGCAGCCAAGACTTTAGGCTAGCGGGAGGTGACGAGCAGTACTTC. Translation gives CASSQDFRLAGGDEQYF.

In this sample, this clone turned up a few times. The chain recombines TRBV7-4 with TRBJ2-5, with TRBD1 identical over 7 bases. This CDR3 region has 15 residues. Per the germline V gene, CDR1 is SGHVT and CDR2 is SQSDAQ. V dropped 0 bases and J dropped 5; count of bases not matched to a gene: 6. In nucleotides, the CDR3 is TGTGCCAGCAGCTTAGCGCTCGGCAGGGGGGAGACCCAGTACTTC. Translated: CASSLALGRGETQYF.

A remark on this clone: This likely reflects a read error, since a far larger clone is one base away. In nucleotides, the CDR3 is TGTGCCAGCAGCTTAGGGAGGAACACTGAAGCTTTCTTT. Translation: CASSLGRNTEAFF. The rearrangement links TRBV7-9 to TRBJ1-1; D remains unclear. CDR1 and CDR2 from the germline V gene are SEHNR and FQNEAQ (reference sequence). Trimming removed 1 base at V and 1 base at J, with 4 bases between. The CDR3 has 13 residues.

This chain links TRBV18 with TRBJ2-7; TRBD1 aligns across 7 bases. The ends lost 3 bases at V and 2 bases at J; junction bases unmatched: 4. Germline V lookup: CDR1 KGHSH, CDR2 LQKENI. This CDR3 has 14 residues. The CDR3 here is CASSPGTETYEQYF. The DNA for the CDR3 is TGTGCCAGCTCACCGGGGACAGAAACCTACGAGCAGTACTTC.

This clone has only a few counts. The genes are TRBV2 and TRBJ1-5, with D unresolved. The CDR3 sequence is 14 residues long. Trimming removed 7 bases at V and 9 bases at J, with 19 bases between. CDR1 and CDR2 from the germline V gene are SNHLY and FYNNEI. The CDR3 DNA is TGTGCCAGCACAGCATCAGGTGGTCCAGGGCCCCAGCATTTT. Protein sequence: CASTASGGPGPQHF.

This sequence joins TRBV19 and TRBJ1-2; TRBD1 is a possible D gene (6 bases). The germline V gene encodes CDR1 LNHDA and CDR2 SQIVND (reference sequence). The V and J ends lost 4 bases and 7 bases respectively, with 13 bases between them. This CDR3 spans 13 amino acids. CDR3 loop: CASSSRSDSGYTF. The CDR3 nucleotides read TGTGCCAGTAGTAGTAGATCGGACAGTGGCTACACCTTC.

V gene TRBV27 combines with J gene TRBJ2-2; 8 nucleotides line up with TRBD2. The CDR3 extends over 15 amino acids. CDR1 is MNHEY and CDR2 is SMNVEV in the germline V gene (reference sequence). The ends lost 1 base at V and 12 bases at J; junction bases unmatched: 10. The CDR3 loop is CASSLLAGGGRQLFF. The CDR3 nucleotides read TGTGCCAGCAGTTTATTGGCGGGGGGCGGGCGTCAGCTGTTTTTT.

The gene calls are TRBV11-2 and TRBJ2-5; 11 bases are shared with TRBD1. Losses at the gene ends were 5 bases for V and 4 bases for J; bases not matched to a gene: 9. Looked up from germline, CDR1 is SGHAT and CDR2 is FQNNGV. The length of the CDR3 is 16 residues. This CDR3 is CASSNRDRGERETQYF. The CDR3 DNA is TGTGCCAGCAGCAATAGGGACAGGGGGGAGCGAGAGACCCAGTACTTC. The full variable domain, rest sourced from reference TRBV11-2 and TRBJ2-5, is EAGVAQSPRYKIIEKRQSVAFWCNPISGHATLYWYQQILGQGPKLLIQFQNNGVVDDSQLPKDRFSAERLKGVDSTLKIQPAKLEDSAVYLCASSNRDRGERETQYFGPGTRLLVL.

The chain combines TRBV6-5 with TRBJ2-1; 11 bases fit TRBD2. This CDR3 has 14 residues. CDR1 and CDR2 (germline): MNHEY, SVGAGI. The ends lost 6 bases at V and 8 bases at J; junction bases unmatched: 6. In DNA, the CDR3 is TGTGCCAGCAGGTCTAGCGGGAGGATCTATGAGCAGTTCTTC. Protein sequence: CASRSSGRIYEQFF.

The V call is TRBV5-5, the J call TRBJ2-7; 11 bases fit TRBD2. Germline values: CDR1 SGHKS, CDR2 YYEKEE (reference sequence). The V segment lost 4 bases and the J segment 7 bases; nucleotides outside the gene matches: 13. The CDR3 runs 16 residues. The CDR3 DNA follows: TGTGCCAGCAGCCTGGGGACTAGCGGCCCGCTTGGGGAGCAGTACTTC. It yields the protein CASSLGTSGPLGEQYF.

V gene TRBV27 combines with J gene TRBJ1-2; 7 bases match TRBD1. The ends lost 7 bases at V and 7 bases at J; junction bases unmatched: 6. The CDR3 has 12 amino acids. Germline CDR1 reads MNHEY; CDR2 reads SMNVEV (reference sequence). This chain's CDR3 is CASKKAGGGYTF. The CDR3 DNA reads TGTGCCAGCAAAAAGGCAGGGGGTGGCTACACCTTC.

The J gene is TRBJ2-3, the V gene TRBV29-1; tentatively, D is TRBD2 (5 bases). Germline-derived CDR1 and CDR2 are SQVTM and ANQGSEA. The CDR3 sequence is 20 residues long. The germline V and J ends were trimmed by 6 bases and 2 bases, with 33 bases remaining between them. The CDR3 DNA reads as TGCAGCGTCTCTTCCTTTACTAGTCAACTATTCGGGTCCTACACAGATACGCAGTATTTT. Amino acid sequence: CSVSSFTSQLFGSYTDTQYF.

The chain is built from TRBV14 and TRBJ2-3; the D gene could be TRBD1 or TRBD2 (5 bases each). Germline loops: CDR1 SGHDN, CDR2 FVKESK. This CDR3 contains 15 residues. V was pared by 0 bases and J by 6 bases, with 13 bases between. In DNA form, the CDR3 reads TGTGCCAGCAGCCAAGACGTGGGGGAGCTGGATACGCAGTATTTT. Translating it yields CASSQDVGELDTQYF.

This chain connects TRBV2 to TRBJ2-1; D might be TRBD1 or TRBD2, each matching 5 bases. Germline CDR1 reads SNHLY; CDR2 reads FYNNEI. The CDR3 has 13 amino acids. Deletions cut 6 bases from V and 12 bases from J, with 18 bases between. CDR3 coding DNA: TGTGCCAGCAGCCCTGGGACGGCCTTTGGGCAGTTCTTC. Translation gives CASSPGTAFGQFF.

The chain combines TRBV28 with TRBJ2-2, with 8 bases that match TRBD1. CDR1 is MDHEN and CDR2 is SYDVKM in the germline V gene. The CDR3 length is 15 residues. The ends lost 5 bases at V and 5 bases at J; junction bases unmatched: 7. The CDR3 DNA follows: TGTGCCAGCAGTGGTGGACAGGGTTGGACCGGGGAGCTGTTTTTT. It translates to CASSGGQGWTGELFF.

The rearrangement links TRBV5-1 to TRBJ2-1; 14 bases map to TRBD2. CDR3 length: 15 residues. V trimming: 4 bases; J trimming: 8 bases; junction bases outside the gene matches: 5. Per the germline V gene, CDR1 is SGHRS and CDR2 is YFSETQ. CDR3 loop: CASSPGLAGVHEQFF. The DNA for the CDR3 is TGCGCCAGCAGCCCGGGACTAGCGGGAGTCCATGAGCAGTTCTTC.

This sequence joins TRBV25-1 and TRBJ1-1; unclear D gene. The V and J ends lost 8 bases and 2 bases respectively, with 12 bases between them. The length of the CDR3 is 13 residues. Germline CDR1 is MGHDK and CDR2 is SYGVNS. The CDR3 coding sequence is TGTGCCAGCGGCTGGACGACTAACACTGAAGCTTTCTTT. Translation: CASGWTTNTEAFF.

The chain joins TRBV27 to TRBJ1-5, with D possibly TRBD1 on 5 matching bases. The CDR3 runs 15 residues. Trimming took 6 bases from V and 0 from J, leaving 12 bases between them. Germline V gives CDR1 MNHEY, CDR2 SMNVEV (reference sequence). The CDR3 protein is CASRREGYSNQPQHF. In nucleotides, the CDR3 is TGTGCCAGCAGGCGAGAGGGGTATAGCAATCAGCCCCAGCATTTT.

The chain uses TRBV10-3 and TRBJ1-2; tentatively, D is TRBD1 (6 bases). The germline V gene encodes CDR1 ENHRY and CDR2 SYGVKD. V lost 6 bases and J lost 3, with 17 bases in between. The CDR3 spans 15 residues. In DNA, the CDR3 is TGTGCCATCAGCGATTCCGGGACACCCCACTATGGCTACACCTTC. This gives the protein CAISDSGTPHYGYTF.

This chain links TRBV10-3 with TRBJ2-1, with 7 bases lining up with TRBD2. Germline CDR1 reads ENHRY; CDR2 reads SYGVKD. This CDR3 spans 17 amino acids. J lost 1 base, V lost 3 bases, and 9 bases had no gene match. For the CDR3, the DNA is TGTGCCATCAGTGAAACCTTTGGACTAGTTTCCTACAATGAGCAGTTCTTC. It codes for CAISETFGLVSYNEQFF.

The chain has TRBV7-8 and TRBJ1-2; a possible D gene is TRBD1 (5 bases). Germline V gives CDR1 SGHVS, CDR2 FQNEAQ. The V end was cut by 3 bases, the J end by 3 bases, with 14 bases between. The CDR3 has 15 amino acids. CDR3 sequence reads: CASSLAGPEDYGYTF. For the CDR3, the DNA is TGTGCCAGCAGCTTGGCGGGGCCAGAGGACTATGGCTACACCTTC.